These 10 T cell receptor beta chains were all obtained from the same sample, sequenced in a study of blood T cell repertoires in COVID-19. Generated by immunoSEQ multiplex PCR, the TCRdb table keeps only in-frame clones and is missing some. The sample records over 250,000 clones, more than 85% being singletons. Sequenced input: peripheral blood. All receptors derive from a woman under 40 with COVID-19, enrolled during active disease.

The chain employs TRBV7-8 and TRBJ1-2; no clear D gene. Germline assignment: CDR1 SGHVS and CDR2 FQNEAQ. The CDR3 is 11 residues long. V was pared by 1 base and J by 6 bases, with 3 bases between. The CDR3 sequence: CASSLGDGYTF. CDR3 sequence (DNA): TGTGCCAGCAGCTTAGGCGATGGCTACACCTTC. Based on the CDR3 plus reference TRBV7-8 and TRBJ1-2, the full variable domain is GAGVSQSPRYKVAKRGQDVALRCDPISGHVSLFWYQQALGQGPEFLTYFQNEAQLDKSGLPSDRFFAERPEGSVSTLKIQRTQQEDSAVYLCASSLGDGYTFGSGTRLTVV.

The chain carries TRBV5-1 and TRBJ2-7; TRBD2 matches at 9 bases. The CDR3 has 16 amino acids. Germline V CDR1 and CDR2: SGHRS, YFSETQ. The V gene end was trimmed by 0 bases and the J gene end by 0 bases; junction bases not matched to a gene: 4. The CDR3 DNA is TGCGCCAGCAGCTTGGTTCTAGCGGGGTTCTCCTACGAGCAGTACTTC. Amino acids: CASSLVLAGFSYEQYF. Supplemented by reference TRBV5-1 and TRBJ2-7, the full variable domain reads KAGVTQTPRYLIKTRGQQVTLSCSPISGHRSVSWYQQTPGQGLQFLFEYFSETQRNKGNFPGRFSGRQFSNSRSEMNVSTLELGDSALYLCASSLVLAGFSYEQYFGPGTRLTVT.

Only one count was recorded for this clone. The V call is TRBV14, the J call TRBJ1-1, with D perhaps TRBD1 (6 bases). This CDR3 comprises 17 residues. Germline V gives CDR1 SGHDN, CDR2 FVKESK. Trimming stripped 5 bases from V and 1 base from J, with 20 bases between. CDR3 nucleotides: TGTGCCAGCAGCGCGGGGGGGCCAGGAATAACGAACACTGAAGCTTTCTTT. It specifies CASSAGGPGITNTEAFF.

On this clone itself: This sample includes further DNA sequences coding for the same CDR3. The genes are TRBV3-1 (or the pseudogene TRBV3-2) and TRBJ1-5; D is uncertain. CDR3 length: 13 residues. Germline lookup yields CDR1 LGHDT and CDR2 YNNKEL (reference sequence). Trimming removed 0 bases at V and 4 bases at J, with 4 bases between. The CDR3 nucleotides read TGTGCCAGCAGCCAAGATCTGAATCAGCCCCAGCATTTT. This translates into CASSQDLNQPQHF.

In nucleotides, the CDR3 is TGTGCCAGCAGCCAAGGCAGGGACAGGGGCTACAATGAGCAGTTCTTC. Translated: CASSQGRDRGYNEQFF. This chain joins TRBV14 and TRBJ2-1; 10 nucleotides agree with TRBD1. Per the germline V gene, CDR1 is SGHDN and CDR2 is FVKESK. The length of the CDR3 is 16 residues. Losses at the gene ends were 1 base for V and 3 bases for J; bases not matched to a gene: 3. The full variable domain, with the rest looked up from reference TRBV14 and TRBJ2-1, is EAGVTQFPSHSVIEKGQTVTLRCDPISGHDNLYWYRRVMGKEIKFLLHFVKESKQDESGMPNNRFLAERTGGTYSTLKVQPAELEDSGVYFCASSQGRDRGYNEQFFGPGTRLTVL.

The J gene is TRBJ2-1, the V gene TRBV6-4; 7 bases map to TRBD2. CDR1 MRHNA and CDR2 SNTAGT come from the germline V gene. This CDR3 region has 15 residues. The trim removed 8 bases at V and 9 bases at J, leaving 16 bases unmatched. The CDR3 region is CASGGRREYVGEQFF. In DNA, the CDR3 is TGTGCCAGCGGGGGGAGGCGGGAGTATGTTGGTGAGCAGTTCTTC.

The J gene is TRBJ1-6, the V gene TRBV6-5; D is unclear. This CDR3 comprises 16 residues. Trimming left V 4 bases short and J 0 bases short, with 10 bases between. Germline V lookup: CDR1 MNHEY, CDR2 SVGAGI. CDR3 nucleotide sequence: TGTGCCAGCAGTTTTAGCCCGAGCTCCTATAATTCACCCCTCCACTTT. This translates into CASSFSPSSYNSPLHF.

This rearrangement joins TRBV7-9 to TRBJ2-7, with 9 bases matching TRBD1. The V and J ends lost 3 bases and 1 base, in that order; junction bases with no gene match: 4. CDR1 SEHNR and CDR2 FQNEAQ come from the germline V gene (reference sequence). CDR3 length equals 15 residues. CDR3: CASSFDRGDSYEQYF. DNA of the CDR3: TGTGCCAGCAGCTTTGACAGGGGGGATTCCTACGAGCAGTACTTC.

The V call is TRBV5-4, the J call TRBJ2-3, with 7 bases aligning to TRBD1. The V and J ends lost 0 bases and 7 bases, in that order; junction bases with no gene match: 8. Germline V CDR1 and CDR2: SGHNT, YYREEE (reference sequence). The CDR3 is 15 amino acids. CDR3 in amino acids: CASSLAGQQRNTQYF. The DNA for the CDR3 is TGTGCCAGCAGCTTGGCGGGACAGCAAAGGAATACGCAGTATTTT.

The chain combines TRBV18 with TRBJ2-5, with 8 bases lining up with TRBD1. The CDR3 contains 15 residues. J lost 3 bases, V lost 3 bases, and 6 bases had no gene match. CDR1 and CDR2 from the germline V gene are KGHSH and LQKENI. CDR3 protein: CASSPRTGRKETQYF. The DNA of the CDR3 is TGTGCCAGCTCACCCAGGACAGGGCGTAAAGAGACCCAGTACTTC.